This TCR beta chain was sequenced for a study of regulatory T cells in long-lasting Graves disease. This clonotype was recorded a few times. Time point reported: newly diagnosed GD, antithyroid drugs for less than 3 months. Construction of the TCR library relied on RNA isolated from PBMCs. Patients came through an endocrinology department, and that department was in Xi'an, China. The authors built TCR beta libraries using iRepertoire HTBI primers and Arm-PCR of CDR3 regions. Each CDR3 protein gets one entry after TCRdb re-called the multiplex PCR reads with MiXCR. The sample lists about 540,000 distinct CDR3 sequences; approximately 13% were seen once. The V gene end was trimmed by 3 bases and the J gene end by 2 bases; junction bases not matched to a gene: 6. The CDR3 contains 16 residues. These data were also filed under a second study, of T cells in Graves' hyperthyroidism and ophthalmopathy. From that second work: In the first-round RT-PCR of the TCR CDR3, the HTBI primer set was used. Blood samples included most of the expanded thyroid clonotypes exceeding 0.001.

The chain combines TRBV12-3 or TRBV12-4 with TRBJ2-7; 11 positions agree with TRBD1. This TCR was sampled from a man aged 25-45 years with Graves disease. The specimen comprised peripheral blood mononuclear cells (PBMCs), sampled at new diagnosis, from a patient treated with antithyroid drugs. The DNA for the CDR3 is TGTGCCAGCAGTTTGGGACAGGGGGTCGTAGCCTACGAGCAGTACTTC. Protein: CASSLGQGVVAYEQYF.